A single sample is the source of the 31 T cell receptor beta chains below, sequenced in a study of Graves' ophthalmopathy and Graves' hyperthyroidism listed by TCRdb under 2018. For sequencing, an Illumina HiSeq 2000 was employed. For repertoire sequencing, TCR beta CDR3 regions were amplified from RNA transcripts. The first round was an RT-PCR using HTBI primers with the Qiagen OneStep RT-PCR kit, and this first round was followed by a second-round multiplex PCR, then size selection and purification. TCRdb trimmed the raw reads at Q25, called clones with MiXCR and kept productive beta chains. Every distinct CDR3 protein forms one entry, paired with its most common genes and DNA. The sample profile shows tens of thousands of distinct CDR3 sequences; less than 65% of them were found once. Jointly, the top ten make up 20% to 25% of the sample. The sample taken for sequencing was peripheral blood. These receptors were obtained from an adult man with Graves' ophthalmopathy.

In its sample, this clonotype was seen a few times. The J gene is TRBJ2-7, the V gene TRBV19; D perhaps matches TRBD2 (6 bases). Trimming removed 3 bases at V and 3 bases at J, with 12 bases between. The CDR3 contains 14 residues. CDR1 is LNHDA and CDR2 is SQIVND in the germline V gene (reference sequence). CDR3 DNA: TGTGCCAGTAGTATCGGGAGCGGACACTACGAGCAGTACTTC. Translation: CASSIGSGHYEQYF.

Of note for this clonotype: It is likely a read error, because the conserved phenylalanine at the end of the CDR3 is missing. The DNA is omitted, as the CDR3 cannot be located on it reliably, and the CDR3 follows TCRdb's listing. The rearrangement links TRBV7-9 to TRBJ1-6. Germline loops: CDR1 SEHNR, CDR2 FQNEAQ (reference sequence). The CDR3 is 8 amino acids in total, end residues counted. This chain's CDR3 is CASTWGSG.

The V gene is TRBV24-1, the J gene TRBJ2-3; D is unclear. The germline V gene has CDR1 KGHDR and CDR2 SFDVKD. V lost 5 bases and J lost 0, with 20 bases in between. The CDR3 runs to 18 residues. The CDR3 sequence is CATSGVAPTVRSTDTQYF. DNA of the CDR3: TGTGCCACCAGTGGCGTGGCCCCAACCGTAAGAAGCACAGATACGCAGTATTTT.

Written as DNA, the CDR3 is TGCGCCAGCACGCGGACTAGCGGACACTACGAGCAGTACTTC. This sequence encodes CASTRTSGHYEQYF. This chain joins TRBV5-1 and TRBJ2-7; TRBD2 agrees at 10 bases. CDR1 and CDR2 (germline): SGHRS, YFSETQ. The CDR3 contains 14 residues. Losses at the gene ends were 6 bases for V and 3 bases for J; bases not matched to a gene: 6.

The V gene is TRBV7-6, the J gene TRBJ2-7, with D possibly matching TRBD1 (6 bases). This CDR3 is 17 amino acids long. In germline, CDR1 is SGHVS, CDR2 FNYEAQ. Between the trimmed V and J ends, which lost 5 bases and 0 bases, there was a span of 20 bases. The CDR3 coding sequence is TGTGCCAGCAGCACCCCCCGAGCAGGGGCCCCCTCCTACGAGCAGTACTTC. It is translated as CASSTPRAGAPSYEQYF. Full variable domain (missing parts from reference TRBV7-6 and TRBJ2-7): GAGVSQSPRYKVTKRGQDVALRCDPISGHVSLYWYRQALGQGPEFLTYFNYEAQQDKSGLPNDRFSAERPEGSISTLTIQRTEQRDSAMYRCASSTPRAGAPSYEQYFGPGTRLTVT.

This clonotype has a count of ten or more. The V call is TRBV5-5, the J call TRBJ2-7; tentative D call: TRBD2 (7 bases). Germline V CDR1 and CDR2: SGHKS, YYEKEE (reference sequence). CDR3 length: 16 amino acids. V shed 4 bases and J shed 5 bases, with 22 bases lying between them. CDR3 DNA sequence: TGTGCCAGCAGCCGGAGCGCGGGCGGGGGCCCCGACGAGCAGTACTTC. It encodes CASSRSAGGGPDEQYF.

Many counts were recorded for this clonotype. Possible read error: a much larger clone is one base away. The chain uses TRBV20-1 and TRBJ2-7; 10 bases line up with TRBD1. Losses at the gene ends were 6 bases for V and 2 bases for J; bases not matched to a gene: 10. CDR3 length: 15 residues. Germline loops: CDR1 DFQATT, CDR2 SNEGSKA (reference sequence). The CDR3 is CSAATGQGGAYEQYF. CDR3 sequence (DNA): TGCAGTGCCGCTACTGGACAGGGGGGGGCCTACGAGCAGTACTTC.

This clonotype was detected many times. The chain links TRBV6-5 to TRBJ2-1; no clear D gene. With 6 bases removed from V and 5 bases from J, the gap between germline ends came to 8 bases. Germline V gene sequence: CDR1 MNHEY, CDR2 SVGAGI. The CDR3 extends over 12 amino acids. CDR3 DNA: TGTGCCAGCAGCCTGGGCAACAATGAGCAGTTCTTC. It specifies CASSLGNNEQFF.

This clonotype was observed a single time. The chain uses TRBV9 and TRBJ2-5; 10 bases align to TRBD2. This CDR3 is 14 amino acids long. Losses at the gene ends were 3 bases for V and 9 bases for J; bases not matched to a gene: 8. CDR1 is SGDLS and CDR2 is YYNGEE in the germline V gene. The CDR3 sequence: CASSATLSGGAQYF. For the CDR3, the DNA is TGTGCCAGCAGCGCAACCCTCAGCGGGGGGGCCCAGTACTTC.

With regard to this clonotype: One end of the junction varies from germline; a read error may be responsible. V is TRBV20-1 and J is TRBJ2-4, with 11 positions matching TRBD2. There are 19 residues in the CDR3. Per germline, CDR1 DFQATT and CDR2 SNEGSKA (reference sequence). CDR3 in amino acids: CSAREQLAGEALAKSIQYF. CDR3 coding DNA: TGCAGTGCTAGAGAACAACTAGCGGGGGAGGCACTAGCCAAAAGCATTCAGTACTTC.

This clonotype was counted a few times. The chain has TRBV24-1 and TRBJ1-2; tentative D call: TRBD1 (6 bases). Per germline, CDR1 KGHDR and CDR2 SFDVKD. CDR3 length equals 13 residues. The V and J ends lost 4 bases and 4 bases respectively, with 9 bases between them. CDR3 coding DNA: TGTGCCACCAGTGAGGGGGGGCTCTATGGCTACACCTTC. It encodes CATSEGGLYGYTF.

At least ten counts were recorded for this clonotype. The chain combines TRBV6-6 with TRBJ1-2, with D uncertain. The CDR3 contains 14 residues. Trimming pared 0 bases from V and 4 bases from J, leaving 9 bases between. Looked up from germline, CDR1 is MNHNY and CDR2 is SVGAGI (reference sequence). CDR3 amino acids: CASSYSGLGYGYTF. CDR3 sequence (DNA): TGTGCCAGCAGTTACTCGGGCCTGGGCTATGGCTACACCTTC.

This clonotype appeared many times. The CDR3: CASRRGGRAEAFF. CDR3 in DNA: TGTGCCAGCAGAAGAGGGGGCAGGGCTGAAGCTTTCTTT. The chain recombines TRBV5-8 with TRBJ1-1; 7 nucleotides align to TRBD1. J gave up 6 bases and V 5 bases, and 7 bases lay outside the gene matches. This CDR3 contains 13 residues. The germline V gene encodes CDR1 SGHTS and CDR2 YDEGEE.

Many counts were recorded for this clonotype. The chain is built from TRBV19 and TRBJ2-2; 8 nucleotides align to TRBD1. Germline values: CDR1 LNHDA, CDR2 SQIVND (reference sequence). V was clipped by 4 bases and J by 3 bases; unmatched bases: 1. This CDR3 comprises 14 residues. The CDR3 DNA follows: TGTGCCAGTAGTACGACAGGGGACACCGGGGAGCTGTTTTTT. This sequence encodes CASSTTGDTGELFF.

This clonotype was found many times. The chain combines TRBV14 with TRBJ1-3; D uncertain. The V end was cut by 6 bases, the J end by 0 bases, with 15 bases between. Germline loops: CDR1 SGHDN, CDR2 FVKESK. The CDR3 sequence is 16 residues long. CDR3 loop: CASSTPQNASGNTIYF. In DNA, the CDR3 is TGTGCCAGCAGTACCCCTCAGAACGCCTCTGGAAACACCATATATTTT. The full variable domain, completed using reference TRBV14 and TRBJ1-3, is EAGVTQFPSHSVIEKGQTVTLRCDPISGHDNLYWYRRVMGKEIKFLLHFVKESKQDESGMPNNRFLAERTGGTYSTLKVQPAELEDSGVYFCASSTPQNASGNTIYFGEGSWLTVV.

This clonotype was counted ten times or more. One base away lies a much larger clone, so this may be a sequencing read error. J is TRBJ2-5 and V is TRBV5-4; D not resolved. This CDR3 has 13 amino acids. V dropped 6 bases and J dropped 3 bases, with 12 bases sitting between them. The germline gives CDR1 SGHNT, CDR2 YYREEE (reference sequence). The CDR3 region is CASTLYGEETQYF. As DNA, the CDR3 is TGTGCCAGCACTTTGTACGGAGAAGAGACCCAGTACTTC.

The chain employs TRBV7-6 and TRBJ2-1, with D hard to call. This CDR3 has 12 amino acids. V lost 1 base and J 7 bases, leaving 5 bases between the germline ends. Germline V lookup: CDR1 SGHVS, CDR2 FNYEAQ. The CDR3 is CASSLGSNEQFF. The CDR3 DNA reads as TGTGCCAGCAGCTTAGGATCGAATGAGCAGTTCTTC.

For this clonotype: The conserved phenylalanine or tryptophan is not found at the CDR3 terminus, so this likely reflects a read error. The rearrangement links TRBV20-1 to TRBJ2-4; 11 nucleotides line up with TRBD2. The V segment lost 0 bases and the J segment 13 bases; nucleotides outside the gene matches: 11. The CDR3 runs 15 residues. Germline V gives CDR1 DFQATT, CDR2 SNEGSKA (reference sequence). Here the CDR3 DNA reads TGCAGTGCTAGAGATACTAGCGGGGGTGACAATGAGCAGTACGTC. Translating it yields CSARDTSGGDNEQYV.

The chain couples TRBV6-5 to TRBJ1-1; no reliable D call. The V gene's germline CDR1 is MNHEY and CDR2 SVGAGI. The V end was cut by 7 bases, the J end by 0 bases, with 12 bases between. CDR3 size: 14 residues. The CDR3 spells CASKEEGLNTEAFF. The CDR3 DNA reads TGTGCCAGCAAAGAGGAAGGGCTGAACACTGAAGCTTTCTTT.

The rearrangement links TRBV13 to TRBJ1-6; D gene uncertain. V was pared by 5 bases and J by 4 bases, with 9 bases between. Germline assignment: CDR1 PRHDT and CDR2 FYEKMQ (reference sequence). This CDR3 region has 14 residues. The CDR3 bases are TGTGCCAGCAGCCGCGGCGGGTATAATTCACCCCTCCACTTT. Encoded protein: CASSRGGYNSPLHF.

About this clonotype itself: The missing conserved phenylalanine or tryptophan at the end of this CDR3 makes a read error likely. The DNA is left out, because the CDR3 cannot be placed on it with certainty; the CDR3 is given as TCRdb lists it. The chain carries TRBV20-1 and TRBJ2-7; TRBD2, as called in the table, went unchecked against the DNA. Per the germline V gene, CDR1 is DFQATT and CDR2 is SNEGSKA (reference sequence). The CDR3 is made up of 10 amino acids, end residues included. The CDR3 loop reads CSARVPPGTS.

Turning to this clonotype: The germline gene is not matched at one end of the junction; a read error may be the cause. The chain carries TRBV5-1 and TRBJ2-2, with D tentatively TRBD1 (6 bases). Germline CDR1 and CDR2: SGHRS and YFSETQ. The CDR3 totals 16 residues. The CDR3 is CAGSPTGLTNTGELFF. DNA of the CDR3: TGCGCCGGCAGCCCTACAGGGCTGACGAACACCGGGGAGCTGTTTTTT.

Note on this clonotype: It is likely a read error, because the conserved phenylalanine at the end of the CDR3 is missing. The CDR3 protein is CAWSTSQGLAETQYC. CDR3 nucleotides: TGTGCCTGGAGTACTTCCCAGGGACTAGCGGAGACCCAGTACTGC. J is TRBJ2-5 and V is TRBV30; TRBD2 agrees at 10 bases. Losses at the gene ends were 2 bases for V and 5 bases for J; bases not matched to a gene: 8. There are 15 residues in the CDR3. CDR1 and CDR2 (germline): GTSNPN, SVGIG (reference sequence).

The chain combines TRBV19 with TRBJ2-7; no reliable D call. Trimming cost V 1 base and J 9 bases, with 4 bases left between them. The CDR3 loop spans 10 amino acids. Germline CDR1 and CDR2: LNHDA and SQIVND (reference sequence). As DNA, the CDR3 is TGTGCCAGTAGTATAGCGGCGCAGTACTTC. This gives the protein CASSIAAQYF.

V and J are TRBV9 and TRBJ2-3, with D unresolved. The CDR3 sequence is 15 residues long. Per germline, CDR1 SGDLS and CDR2 YYNGEE. Trimming cost V 0 bases and J 0 bases, with 8 bases left between them. This chain's CDR3 is CASSVAAASTDTQYF. The CDR3 DNA reads TGTGCCAGCAGCGTAGCGGCAGCTAGCACAGATACGCAGTATTTT.

The CDR3 reads CASSPHTGYGTQYF. CDR3 coding DNA: TGTGCCAGCAGCCCACACACAGGATACGGTACGCAGTATTTT. This sequence joins TRBV7-3 and TRBJ2-3, with D possibly matching TRBD1 (5 bases). The CDR3 extends over 14 amino acids. Trimming took 5 bases from V and 8 from J, leaving 17 bases between them. Germline CDR1 SGHTA, CDR2 FQGTGA. Full variable domain (missing parts from reference TRBV7-3 and TRBJ2-3): GAGVSQTPSNKVTEKGKYVELRCDPISGHTALYWYRQSLGQGPEFLIYFQGTGAADDSGLPNDRFFAVRPEGSVSTLKIQRTERGDSAVYLCASSPHTGYGTQYFGPGTRLTVL.

This clonotype was seen just once. The V and J genes are TRBV5-1 and TRBJ2-3, with 9 bases matching TRBD1. The length of the CDR3 is 15 residues. Germline CDR1 reads SGHRS; CDR2 reads YFSETQ. The V segment lost 5 bases and the J segment 3 bases; nucleotides outside the gene matches: 7. CDR3 residues: CASRLQGARTDTQYF. The CDR3 DNA sequence: TGCGCCAGCAGATTACAGGGGGCGCGGACAGATACGCAGTATTTT.

The J gene is TRBJ2-2, the V gene TRBV5-1; unclear D gene. The CDR3 loop spans 13 amino acids. Germline lookup yields CDR1 SGHRS and CDR2 YFSETQ. The V end lost 2 bases, the J end lost 5 bases, and 7 bases lay between the germline ends. The CDR3 spells CASSFQQTGELFF. The CDR3 DNA follows: TGCGCCAGCAGCTTCCAGCAGACCGGGGAGCTGTTTTTT.

The chain is built from TRBV7-8 and TRBJ2-3; no definite D call. CDR1 is SGHVS, CDR2 FQNEAQ, per germline. V lost 8 bases and J lost 2, with 17 bases in between. This CDR3 spans 15 amino acids. The CDR3 sequence: CASGPRGPNTDTQYF. CDR3 coding DNA: TGTGCCAGCGGCCCCCGCGGACCAAACACAGATACGCAGTATTTT.

This clonotype showed up just a few times. The chain uses TRBV28 and TRBJ2-4; D possibly corresponds to TRBD2 (6 bases). The CDR3 has 18 amino acids. Germline-derived CDR1 and CDR2 are MDHEN and SYDVKM. V was trimmed by 7 bases and J by 0 bases, leaving 22 bases between them. CDR3 protein: CASTHGRETRVAKNIQYF. CDR3 bases: TGTGCCAGCACTCATGGGCGGGAAACCAGAGTAGCCAAAAACATTCAGTACTTC.

This clonotype came up many times. The gene calls are TRBV28 and TRBJ1-2; 7 nucleotides match TRBD1. CDR1 is MDHEN, CDR2 SYDVKM, per germline. V trimming: 6 bases; J trimming: 8 bases; junction bases outside the gene matches: 12. The CDR3 extends over 14 amino acids. This chain's CDR3 is CASRKDRRHGGYTF. The DNA of the CDR3 is TGTGCCAGCAGGAAGGACAGGAGGCACGGCGGCTACACCTTC.